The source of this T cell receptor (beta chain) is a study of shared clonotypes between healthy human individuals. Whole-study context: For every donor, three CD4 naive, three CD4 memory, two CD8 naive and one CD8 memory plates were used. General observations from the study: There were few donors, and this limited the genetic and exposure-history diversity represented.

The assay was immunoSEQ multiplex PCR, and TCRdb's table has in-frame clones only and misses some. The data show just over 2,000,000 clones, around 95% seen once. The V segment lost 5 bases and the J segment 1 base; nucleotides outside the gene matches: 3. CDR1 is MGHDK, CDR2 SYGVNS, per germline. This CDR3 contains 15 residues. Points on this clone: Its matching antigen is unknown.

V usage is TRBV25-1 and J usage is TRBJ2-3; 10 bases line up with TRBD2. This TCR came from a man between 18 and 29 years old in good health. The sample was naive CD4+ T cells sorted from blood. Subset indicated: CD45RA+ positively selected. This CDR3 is CASSSGLAGTDTQYF. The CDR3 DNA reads TGTGCCAGCAGTTCTGGACTAGCGGGCACAGATACGCAGTATTTT.